This T cell receptor (beta chain) came from a study of T cells in Graves' hyperthyroidism and ophthalmopathy (dated by TCRdb to between 2018 and 2021). Regarding the complete study: Peripheral blood samples were taken at the time of initial diagnosis, prior to any treatment. A discovery cohort of about 95 patients, about 43 with Graves' ophthalmopathy and 57 with stable Graves' hyperthyroidism, was used to find distinguishing TCR V-J signatures. An independent validation cohort of fewer than 20 hyperthyroidism patients and approximately 16 patients who later progressed to ophthalmopathy tested prospective prediction of ophthalmopathy. For training and testing, the 100 or so patients in the discovery cohort were randomly divided in a 7:3 ratio. In addition, the study compared T-cell repertoires in thyroid tissue and in blood from five or six Graves' hyperthyroidism patients. After blood sampling, hyperthyroidism patients were treated with methimazole at a starting dose of 30 mg daily, and ophthalmopathy patients were treated with high-dose intravenous methylprednisolone. According to the paper, TCR Vbeta CDR3 sequencing was carried out on approximately 140 peripheral blood samples, which came from fewer than 50 ophthalmopathy, 70 to 80 hyperthyroidism and some 17 progressor patients. Overall results and qualifications from the work: In validation, the model predicted progression to ophthalmopathy a median of around 6.5 months before onset, with 65% to 71% sensitivity and just under 75% specificity. No statistical method was used to fix the sample size in advance, and group allocation was not hidden from the investigators. Most expanded thyroid clonotypes (frequency above 0.001) were also detected in blood, a finding suggesting that blood repertoires may reflect thyroid immune responses. Ophthalmopathy was separated from stable hyperthyroidism by a 13 V-J signature model, with 85% to 90% sensitivity and 81% to 82% specificity obtained in cross-validation and 80%/75% obtained in testing.

Amplification of TCR beta CDR3 regions was carried out from RNA transcripts. The first round of RT-PCR for the TCR CDR3 was performed with the HTBI primer set and the Qiagen OneStep RT-PCR kit. The libraries were constructed in a second round of multiplex PCR and then size-selected and purified. The libraries were sequenced on an Illumina HiSeq2000 using paired-end 100 bp reads. On the study's bioinformatics: SOAPnuke was used to process the raw data, removing reads that contained adapters or uncalled bases, had a mean Phred below 15, or lacked an exact match to the constant primer or identifier. High-quality paired reads were merged with COPE v1.2.5, and unique nucleotide sequences were defined as clonotypes. MiTCR v1.1 was used to align the clonotypes against IMGT TRBV, TRBD and TRBJ reference segments. Analysis was restricted to V-J combinations with a frequency above 0.0001, which covered roughly 99% of repertoires. A TCS score was defined as the ratio of F50 (clonal expansion) to E x V (chaos), with BLOSUM62-based TCRdist applied between CDR3 peptides within each V-J. Welch's t-statistics and random forest reduced roughly 500 V-J features to about 13, which were used in a naive Bayes classifier (R e1071). In TCRdb, the public reads were trimmed at Q25 with fastp and aligned with MiXCR, with productive beta chains retained. Rows are unified per CDR3 protein, each entry keeping the most common DNA and genes. TCRdb's processing, not the study's, gives the V and J calls here. This sample comprises 380,000 or so distinct CDR3 sequences, 13% of them detected only once. Of the sample, around 21% falls within the top ten clones.

V was cut back by 6 bases and J by 7 bases, leaving a gap of 10 bases between them. The CDR3 spans 11 residues, from the cysteine through the phenylalanine. Only the CDR3 portion is preserved as DNA: 33 bases, with reading frame beginning at the first base. The germline V gene specifies MRHNA as CDR1 and SNTAGT as CDR2. Worth noting for this clonotype: It has no known antigen specificity. Base qualities are not at hand, and no much larger clone is one base apart.

Hyperthyroidism patients were aged 18 to 65 years and newly diagnosed, with disease duration of less than 2 months. The study excluded patients with uncontrolled infections, other autoimmune diseases, pregnancy or lactation. Clinical symptoms, serum thyroxine and TRAb, thyroid ultrasound, and orbital computed tomography formed the basis for the diagnoses. Blood from progressor patients was drawn when they were first diagnosed with hyperthyroidism, before any ophthalmopathy symptoms appeared. PBMCs were separated from roughly 10 ml of fresh peripheral blood using Ficoll-Paque density gradient centrifugation. Progressor patients were initially diagnosed with Graves' hyperthyroidism and developed ophthalmopathy during follow-up. Total RNA was extracted using Trizol reagent, and RNA quality was assessed on an Agilent 2100 Bioanalyzer.

Source material: blood. This TCR derives from a man aged 25 to 40 with Graves' hyperthyroidism that later progressed to Graves' ophthalmopathy. The chain employs TRBV6-4 and TRBJ2-7; no confident D gene assignment can be made. The base sequence is TGTGCCAGCAGCCCACTCGGTGAGCAGTACTTC. This yields the protein CASSPLGEQYF.